Following are 24 T cell receptor beta chains from one sample sequenced in a study of tumor and adjacent non-tumor tissue in lung cancer (dated by TCRdb to the late 2010s). Bulk unsorted tissue served as the source for RNA extraction, and RNA quality was assessed using a NanoDrop ND-1000 and an Agilent 2100. Receptors were amplified or captured by multiplex PCR. Reads for this sample came from an Illumina HiSeq 2500. TCRbeta libraries were built by three rounds of nested PCR using primers (Table S4), following protocols modified from ARM-PCR. TCRdb passed the public sequencing reads through fastp at Q25 and MiXCR, retaining productive beta sequences. Rows with one shared CDR3 protein collapse into an entry with the most common genes and DNA. For this sample there are under 100,000 distinct CDR3 sequences; 65% to 75% appear just once. Of the sample, roughly an eighth falls within the top ten clones.

Input material: lung tumor tissue. The receptors originated from a woman aged 70-85 years with non-small cell lung cancer.

This clonotype is medium-sized in the sample. The chain joins TRBV6-5 to TRBJ2-5; 10 nucleotides line up with TRBD2. V gave up 5 bases and J gave up 3 bases; unmatched junction bases: 9. Germline CDR1 is MNHEY and CDR2 is SVGAGI. The CDR3 spans 16 residues. The CDR3 spells CASSRGLAAPKETQYF. In DNA form, the CDR3 reads TGTGCCAGCAGTCGCGGACTAGCGGCGCCCAAAGAGACCCAGTACTTC.

This clonotype came up a few times. Given a much more abundant clone one base away, this may be a read error. The gene calls are TRBV7-8 and TRBJ2-3; tentative D call: TRBD2 (6 bases). The V gene's germline CDR1 is SGHVS and CDR2 FQNEAQ. This CDR3 has 17 residues. The CDR3 nucleotides read TGTGCCAACAGCTTACGGGAGTTAGCGGCTAGCACAGATACGCAGTATTTT. It encodes CANSLRELAASTDTQYF.

Many counts were recorded for this clonotype. This CDR3 reads CASSQPGSGQGYTF. In nucleotides, the CDR3 is TGCGCCAGCAGCCAACCGGGCTCGGGACAAGGCTACACCTTC. This sequence joins TRBV4-1 and TRBJ1-2, with TRBD1 as a possible D gene (6 bases). The CDR3 is 14 amino acids. V lost 2 bases to trimming and J lost 8 bases, with 15 bases between them. Germline CDR1 is MGHRA and CDR2 is YSYEKL.

For this clonotype: A read error may produce the germline difference seen at one junction end. This chain uses TRBV9 with TRBJ2-7, with 7 bases identical to TRBD2. CDR1 SGDLS and CDR2 YYNGEE come from the germline V gene. The CDR3 totals 14 residues. The CDR3, as DNA: TGCGCCAGCAGCGTTGGGAGGGACCAGGACGAGCAGTACTTC. It encodes CASSVGRDQDEQYF.

Remarks on this clonotype: At one end the junction does not follow the germline gene, possibly because of a read error. The chain couples TRBV6-1 to TRBJ1-3; D unclear. The CDR3 is made up of 18 amino acids. The V gene's germline CDR1 is MNHNS and CDR2 SASEGT. CDR3 sequence: CASCEEVWQAAYGNTIYF. DNA for the CDR3: TGTGCCAGCTGTGAAGAAGTTTGGCAAGCCGCCTATGGAAACACCATTTATTTT.

About this clonotype: An end of the junction differs from the germline gene, which may be a read error. The chain employs TRBV6-5 and TRBJ2-4; perhaps D is TRBD1 or TRBD2 (5 bases each). This CDR3 region has 14 residues. The germline gives CDR1 MNHEY, CDR2 SVGAGI. The CDR3 region is CACSRGVSEYIQYF. The CDR3 bases are TGTGCCTGCAGCCGAGGGGTCTCTGAATACATTCAGTACTTC.

This clonotype was counted a few times. This sequence joins TRBV28 and TRBJ1-3; no clear D. The V end lost 3 bases, the J end lost 3 bases, and 12 bases lay between the germline ends. The CDR3 totals 15 residues. CDR1 MDHEN and CDR2 SYDVKM come from the germline V gene. The CDR3 reads CASSFQRRGGNTIYF. CDR3 coding DNA: TGTGCCAGCAGTTTCCAGAGGCGCGGTGGAAACACCATATATTTT.

Of note for this clonotype: Given the absence of the conserved phenylalanine or tryptophan at the CDR3 end, a read error is likely. This chain connects TRBV11-3 to TRBJ2-2, with D unresolved. Germline values: CDR1 SGHNT, CDR2 YENEEA. V was clipped by 5 bases and J by 3 bases, with 19 bases between them. This CDR3 region has 17 residues. The CDR3 nucleotides read TGTGCCAGCAGCCCCGATCAATCGACATCGCACACCGGGGAGCTGTTTCTT. Translation: CASSPDQSTSHTGELFL.

This clonotype was counted once. This may arise from a read error, as a much more abundant clone is one base away. J is TRBJ2-2 and V is TRBV28; possibly TRBD2 for D (7 bases). This CDR3 has 13 amino acids. The germline CDR1 and CDR2 sequences are MDHEN and SYDVKM. Between the trimmed V and J ends, which lost 7 bases and 9 bases, there was a span of 15 bases. The CDR3, as DNA: TGTGCCAGCATCGGGGGGCTATCCAGGGAGCTGTTTTTT. Translating it yields CASIGGLSRELFF.

Concerning this clonotype: One junction end does not reproduce the germline sequence, and a read error may be involved. This chain joins TRBV11-1 and TRBJ2-1; perhaps TRBD1 as D (6 bases). Germline V lookup: CDR1 SGHAT, CDR2 FQDESV (reference sequence). This CDR3 contains 14 residues. The CDR3 spells CVSSVKPKGDEQFF. CDR3 in DNA: TGTGTCAGCAGCGTCAAACCTAAGGGGGATGAGCAGTTCTTC.

This clonotype has only one observation. A much larger clone lies one base from this, so it may be a read error. V is TRBV5-1 and J is TRBJ1-2; the match to TRBD1 covers 8 bases. Per the germline V gene, CDR1 is SGHRS and CDR2 is YFSETQ. The CDR3 sequence is 13 residues long. The V segment lost 4 bases and the J segment 4 bases; nucleotides outside the gene matches: 3. The CDR3 loop is CASSPGTGYGYTF. The CDR3 DNA reads TGCGCCAGCAGCCCCGGGACAGGCTATGGCTACACCTTC.

As regards this clonotype: Mismatch with germline at one junction end may stem from a read error. The V call is TRBV4-2, the J call TRBJ2-2; D is undetermined. The CDR3 extends over 15 amino acids. CDR1 is LGHNA, CDR2 YNFKEQ, per germline. The CDR3 region has the DNA TGTGCTAGCAGCCCACAGACTCAGAGCACCGGGGAGCTGTTTTTT. Translation gives CASSPQTQSTGELFF.

Points on this clonotype: One end of the junction is discordant with germline, which a read error may explain. The chain employs TRBV6-5 and TRBJ1-1; D is perhaps TRBD1 (6 bases). The CDR3 is made up of 14 amino acids. Germline CDR1 and CDR2: MNHEY and SVGAGI. CDR3 sequence reads: CTSVWGASLTEAFF. CDR3 nucleotides: TGTACCAGCGTGTGGGGGGCGAGTCTCACTGAAGCTTTCTTT.

Note on this clonotype: This may come from a read error, since a much larger clone is one base off. The J gene is TRBJ1-5, the V gene TRBV5-1; 7 bases are shared with TRBD1. This CDR3 comprises 15 residues. CDR1 and CDR2 (germline): SGHRS, YFSETQ. The CDR3 protein is CVSSLGQSSNQPQHF. In DNA form, the CDR3 reads TGCGTCAGCAGCTTGGGACAGAGTAGCAATCAGCCCCAGCATTTT.

With respect to this clonotype: Being one base from a much bigger clone, this may be a read error. This rearrangement joins TRBV24-1 to TRBJ2-1; 7 nucleotides match TRBD1. Germline V gives CDR1 KGHDR, CDR2 SFDVKD. The CDR3 is 15 residues long. The CDR3 reads CATSDSRGLRNDQFF. The CDR3 DNA is TGTGCCACCAGTGATTCAAGGGGGCTGAGAAATGATCAGTTCTTC.

This sequence joins TRBV30 and TRBJ2-5; TRBD1 matches at 10 bases. The ends lost 3 bases at V and 4 bases at J; junction bases unmatched: 8. This CDR3 is built from 15 residues. Germline CDR1 GTSNPN, CDR2 SVGIG (reference sequence). The chain's CDR3 is CAWSPTGGLVETQYF. The CDR3 DNA reads as TGTGCCTGGAGCCCGACAGGGGGCCTCGTAGAGACCCAGTACTTC.

Note on this clonotype: Without the conserved terminal phenylalanine or tryptophan, this CDR3 likely stems from a read error. V usage is TRBV29-1 and J usage is TRBJ2-3, with D maybe TRBD1 (5 bases). TRBJ1-5 matches the DNA end more closely, so the J call is doubtful. CDR1 and CDR2 (germline): SQVTM, ANQGSEA. The CDR3 contains 15 residues. CDR3 loop: CSGHLAGRRTDMQHL. CDR3 nucleotides: TGCAGCGGCCATCTAGCGGGACGAAGAACAGATATGCAGCATCTT.

In regard to this clonotype: A much larger clone differs by one base, so this may be a read error. This sequence joins TRBV7-8 and TRBJ2-7, with D tentatively TRBD1 or TRBD2 (5 bases each). This CDR3 has 14 amino acids. Germline V gene lookup returns CDR1 SGHVS and CDR2 FQNEAQ. The CDR3 nucleotides are TGTGCCAGCAGCTCAACCGGGACCTACTACGGGCAGTACTTC. This codes for CASSSTGTYYGQYF.

This clonotype showed up many times. This rearrangement joins TRBV28 to TRBJ2-3; D uncertain. Germline values: CDR1 MDHEN, CDR2 SYDVKM. This CDR3 comprises 14 residues. V shed 2 bases and J shed 6 bases, with 12 bases lying between them. CDR3 nucleotide sequence: TGTGCCAGCAGTTTACGTGTAATTAGCGATACGCAGTATTTT. Protein: CASSLRVISDTQYF.

With regard to this clonotype: The CDR3 does not close with the conserved phenylalanine or tryptophan, likely indicating a read error. The rearrangement uses TRBV6-1 and TRBJ1-5, with D hard to call. The CDR3 length is 13 residues. V shed 3 bases and J shed 9 bases, with 12 bases lying between them. The germline V gene encodes CDR1 MNHNS and CDR2 SASEGT. CDR3 DNA: TGTGCCAGCAGTGACGTGGTGGACCGGCCCCAGCATCTT. Residues: CASSDVVDRPQHL.

For this clonotype: An end of the junction does not agree with germline; a read error may underlie this. This chain links TRBV28 with TRBJ2-5; D not resolved. Germline CDR1 reads MDHEN; CDR2 reads SYDVKM. The CDR3 consists of 13 residues. The CDR3 DNA reads as TGTGTCAGCAGTTTATCGCCACAAGAGACCCAGTACTTC. Protein sequence: CVSSLSPQETQYF.

To note about this clonotype: The conserved phenylalanine or tryptophan normally closing the CDR3 is absent here, so this likely arose from a read error. No DNA is shown, since the ends of the CDR3 on it are uncertain; the CDR3 is the one TCRdb lists. CDR3 amino acids: CASSRGNSYERYL. The genes are TRBV12-3 or TRBV12-4 and TRBJ2-7. The CDR3 totals 13 residues, both ends included.

The chain recombines TRBV29-1 with TRBJ2-3, with a possible D match to TRBD2 (7 bases). The CDR3 is 17 amino acids. Trimming stripped 0 bases from V and 0 bases from J, with 16 bases between. Germline CDR1 and CDR2: SQVTM and ANQGSEA. CDR3 residues: CSVEDRLGGGSTDTQYF. As DNA, the CDR3 is TGCAGCGTTGAAGATCGTCTAGGGGGAGGGAGCACAGATACGCAGTATTTT.

Notes on this clonotype: A read error is possible here, since a much larger clone lies one base away. The chain recombines TRBV20-1 with TRBJ2-7; D is unclear. The V and J ends lost 2 bases and 5 bases respectively, with 16 bases between them. The CDR3 has 14 amino acids. Germline lookup yields CDR1 DFQATT and CDR2 SNEGSKA (reference sequence). CDR3 protein: CSARPDSSTHEQYF. The DNA for the CDR3 is TGCAGTGCTAGACCCGACTCGAGTACCCACGAGCAGTACTTC.